Given below is one T cell receptor beta chain in context. Antigen specificity is unknown. The sample comes from a study of CXCR3-negative and CXCR3-positive naive CD8 T cells. Study background: Overall TRB read output was some 140 million, and each library contained about 1.5 +/- 0.3 million reads. Study-wide points: Researchers report that CXCR3-positive naive cells carry more hydrophobic TRB CDR3s than CXCR3-negative naive cells.

The method, 5' RACE with UMI labels, was used to prepare the TRB cDNA libraries. For each CDR3 protein, TCRdb gives one entry from its re-call of the 5' RACE reads, without DNA. The clone table shows 100,000 to 150,000 distinct CDR3 sequences, with the ten largest holding less than 0.55%. The CDR3 runs to 15 residues. CDR1 is SGHDT and CDR2 is YYEEEE in the germline V gene. The J gene is TRBJ2-7, the V gene TRBV5-6; TCRdb's D call of TRBD1 is untestable without DNA. The specimen was naive CXCR3- CD8+ T cells from blood. As to subset: CD45RO-CCR7+CD27+CD95- naive CD8+ T cells lacking CXCR3 (TNR3-). This clonotype was obtained from a human donor in good health. Some clones in this sample may be carry-over from other donors' samples. This chain's CDR3 is CASSLGQGFTYEQYF.